The 10 T cell receptor beta chains below come from one sample, sequenced in a study of technical replicates of blood from a handful of donors. Sequencing was performed with immunoSEQ multiplex PCR; in TCRdb, only in-frame clones are kept and a portion is missing. The sample lists 50,000 to 70,000 clones; roughly 90% were seen once. The source material was PBMCs. These receptors originate from a human donor in good health. Some clones in this sample may be carry-over from other donors' samples.

The chain has TRBV6-1 and TRBJ1-1; 7 bases are shared with TRBD1. The CDR3 totals 15 residues. CDR1 MNHNS and CDR2 SASEGT come from the germline V gene. J gave up 5 bases and V 6 bases, and 12 bases lay outside the gene matches. The CDR3 here is CASSEPADRATEAFF. CDR3 sequence (DNA): TGTGCCAGCAGCGAACCCGCTGACAGGGCTACTGAAGCTTTCTTT.

The chain combines TRBV4-3 with TRBJ2-3; 12 nucleotides match TRBD2. Trimming removed 4 bases from V and 0 bases from J; junction bases left unmatched: 11. Germline V CDR1 and CDR2: LGHNA, YSLEER. The CDR3 runs to 19 residues. CDR3 protein: CASSLRLAGAVGSTDTQYF. In DNA form, the CDR3 reads TGCGCCAGCAGCCTGCGACTAGCGGGAGCGGTAGGAAGCACAGATACGCAGTATTTT.

The genes are TRBV6-4 and TRBJ1-5; 10 bases agree with TRBD1. With V trimmed by 6 bases and J by 3 bases, 5 bases remained unmatched. The germline V gene has CDR1 MRHNA and CDR2 SNTAGT. This CDR3 has 15 amino acids. The CDR3 DNA is TGTGCCAGCAGCGGGACAGGGGTTACCAATCAGCCCCAGCATTTT. This gives the protein CASSGTGVTNQPQHF.

This clone was seen a few times. The chain combines TRBV7-7 with TRBJ2-1; no clear D. The CDR3 has 14 amino acids. Deletions cut 0 bases from V and 7 bases from J, with 10 bases between. Germline V lookup: CDR1 SSHAT, CDR2 FNYEAQ (reference sequence). CDR3 region: CASSLALRSNEQFF. The DNA for the CDR3 is TGTGCCAGCAGCTTAGCACTCCGGTCAAATGAGCAGTTCTTC.

The CDR3 loop is CASSLDNQETQYF. The CDR3 DNA sequence: TGTGCCAGCAGCTTGGACAACCAAGAGACCCAGTACTTC. V usage is TRBV5-6 and J usage is TRBJ2-5; D ambiguous. The CDR3 consists of 13 residues. Trimming removed 0 bases from V and 0 bases from J, with 3 bases in between. Germline lookup yields CDR1 SGHDT and CDR2 YYEEEE.

Only a few counts were recorded for this clone. The chain couples TRBV30 to TRBJ2-4; D uncertain. The CDR3 extends over 15 amino acids. The V gene lost 1 base and the J gene lost 0 bases, with 10 bases spanning the gap. CDR1 and CDR2 (germline): GTSNPN, SVGIG (reference sequence). CDR3 in amino acids: CAWSGQLLAKNIQYF. The CDR3 region has the DNA TGTGCCTGGAGTGGTCAACTCCTAGCCAAAAACATTCAGTACTTC.

The chain is built from TRBV7-8 and TRBJ2-3, with TRBD2 matching 7 bases. Germline V CDR1 and CDR2: SGHVS, FQNEAQ. The V gene end was trimmed by 8 bases and the J gene end by 6 bases; junction bases not matched to a gene: 11. The CDR3 runs 14 residues. CDR3 sequence (DNA): TGTGCCAGCTCAAGATTGGCGGGAGTGGATACGCAGTATTTT. Encoded protein: CASSRLAGVDTQYF. The variable domain in full, completed from reference TRBV7-8 and TRBJ2-3, reads GAGVSQSPRYKVAKRGQDVALRCDPISGHVSLFWYQQALGQGPEFLTYFQNEAQLDKSGLPSDRFFAERPEGSVSTLKIQRTQQEDSAVYLCASSRLAGVDTQYFGPGTRLTVL.

V gene TRBV7-7 combines with J gene TRBJ2-2; 7 bases map to TRBD1. V dropped 3 bases and J dropped 5; count of bases not matched to a gene: 0. CDR1 and CDR2 from the germline V gene are SSHAT and FNYEAQ (reference sequence). The CDR3 sequence is 13 residues long. The CDR3 DNA reads TGTGCCAGCAGCTTGACAGGGACCGGGGAGCTGTTTTTT. Residues: CASSLTGTGELFF. The variable domain in full, with the rest retrieved from reference TRBV7-7 and TRBJ2-2, is GAGVSQSPRYKVTKRGQDVTLRCDPISSHATLYWYQQALGQGPEFLTYFNYEAQPDKSGLPSDRFSAERPEGSISTLTIQRTEQRDSAMYRCASSLTGTGELFFGEGSRLTVL.

The chain uses TRBV18 and TRBJ1-1, with 7 bases fitting TRBD1. The CDR3 consists of 15 residues. Germline V gene lookup returns CDR1 KGHSH and CDR2 LQKENI. V gave up 3 bases and J gave up 2 bases; unmatched junction bases: 6. CDR3 bases: TGTGCCAGCTCACCCTCAGGGGGAGTAAACACTGAAGCTTTCTTT. Translation gives CASSPSGGVNTEAFF.

This sequence joins TRBV7-9 and TRBJ1-4; 8 bases match TRBD1. From germline, CDR1 is SEHNR and CDR2 FQNEAQ (reference sequence). With 4 bases clipped from V and 9 bases from J, the junction kept 10 bases outside the gene matches. This CDR3 region has 15 residues. This chain's CDR3 is CASSSGQGFGQKLFF. The DNA of the CDR3 is TGTGCCAGCAGCTCCGGACAGGGCTTTGGCCAAAAACTGTTTTTT.